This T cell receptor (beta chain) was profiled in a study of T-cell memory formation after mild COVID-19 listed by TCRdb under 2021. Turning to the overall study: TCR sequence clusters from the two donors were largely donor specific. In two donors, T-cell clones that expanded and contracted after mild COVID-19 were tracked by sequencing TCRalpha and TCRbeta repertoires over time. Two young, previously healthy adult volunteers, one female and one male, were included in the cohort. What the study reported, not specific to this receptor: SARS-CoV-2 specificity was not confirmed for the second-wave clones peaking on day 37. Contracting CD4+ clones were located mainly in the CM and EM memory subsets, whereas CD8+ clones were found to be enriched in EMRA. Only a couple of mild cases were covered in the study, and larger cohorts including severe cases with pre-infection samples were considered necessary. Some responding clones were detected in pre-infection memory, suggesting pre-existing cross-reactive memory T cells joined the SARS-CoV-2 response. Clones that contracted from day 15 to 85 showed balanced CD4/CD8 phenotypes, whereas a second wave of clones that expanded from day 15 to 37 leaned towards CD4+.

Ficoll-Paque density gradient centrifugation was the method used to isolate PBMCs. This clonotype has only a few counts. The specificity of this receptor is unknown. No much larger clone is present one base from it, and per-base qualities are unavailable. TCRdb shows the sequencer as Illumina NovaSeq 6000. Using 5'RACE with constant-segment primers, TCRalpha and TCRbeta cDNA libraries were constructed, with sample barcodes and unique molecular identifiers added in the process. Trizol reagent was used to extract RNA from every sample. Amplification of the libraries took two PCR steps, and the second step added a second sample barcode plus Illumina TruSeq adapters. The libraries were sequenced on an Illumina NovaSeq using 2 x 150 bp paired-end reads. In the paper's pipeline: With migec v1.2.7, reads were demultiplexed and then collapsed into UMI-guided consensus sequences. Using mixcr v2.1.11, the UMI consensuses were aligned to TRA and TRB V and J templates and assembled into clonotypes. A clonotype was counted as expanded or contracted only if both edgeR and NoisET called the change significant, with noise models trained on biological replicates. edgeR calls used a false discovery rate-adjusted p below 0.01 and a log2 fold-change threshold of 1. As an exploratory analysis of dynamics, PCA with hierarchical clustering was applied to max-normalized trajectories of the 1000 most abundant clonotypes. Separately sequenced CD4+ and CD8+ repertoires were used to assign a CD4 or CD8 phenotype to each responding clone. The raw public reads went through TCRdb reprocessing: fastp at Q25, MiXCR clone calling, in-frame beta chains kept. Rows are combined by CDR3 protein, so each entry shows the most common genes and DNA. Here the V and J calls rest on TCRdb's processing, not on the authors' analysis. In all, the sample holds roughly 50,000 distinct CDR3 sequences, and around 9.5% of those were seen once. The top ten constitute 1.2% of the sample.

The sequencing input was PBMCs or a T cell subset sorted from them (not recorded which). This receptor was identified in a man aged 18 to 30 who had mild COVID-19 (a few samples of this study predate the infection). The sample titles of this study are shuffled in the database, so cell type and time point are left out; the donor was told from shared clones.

CDR3 loop: CASGIPVNEKLFF. The nucleotide sequence is given as TGTGCCAGCGGTATCCCAGTTAATGAAAAACTGTTTTTT. The sequence links TRBV7-2 to TRBJ1-4; the D gene assignment is ambiguous. The CDR3 contains 13 residues, cysteine and phenylalanine counted. Just CDR3 DNA is preserved here, 39 bases in frame from base 1. Deletion took 8 bases off V and 4 bases off J, with a span of 11 bases between the germline ends. In the germline V gene, CDR1 corresponds to SGHTA and CDR2 to FQGNSA.